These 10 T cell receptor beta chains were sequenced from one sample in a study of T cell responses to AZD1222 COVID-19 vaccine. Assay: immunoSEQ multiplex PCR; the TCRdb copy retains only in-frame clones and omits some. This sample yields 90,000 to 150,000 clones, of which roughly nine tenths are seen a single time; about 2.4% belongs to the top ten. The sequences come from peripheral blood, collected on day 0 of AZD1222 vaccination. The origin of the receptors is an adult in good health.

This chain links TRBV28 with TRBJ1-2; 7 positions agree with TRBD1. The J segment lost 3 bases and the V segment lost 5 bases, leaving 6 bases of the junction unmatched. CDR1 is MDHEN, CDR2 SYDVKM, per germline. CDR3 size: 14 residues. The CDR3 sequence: CASSPDRVDYGYTF. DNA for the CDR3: TGTGCCAGCAGTCCAGACAGGGTCGACTATGGCTACACCTTC.

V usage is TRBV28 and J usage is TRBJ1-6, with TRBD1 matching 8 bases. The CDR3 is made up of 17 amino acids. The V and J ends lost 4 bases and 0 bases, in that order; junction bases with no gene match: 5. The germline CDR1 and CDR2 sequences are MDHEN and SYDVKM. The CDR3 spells CASSSRTGSSYNSPLHF. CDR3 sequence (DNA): TGTGCCAGCAGTTCCAGGACAGGGAGCTCCTATAATTCACCCCTCCACTTT.

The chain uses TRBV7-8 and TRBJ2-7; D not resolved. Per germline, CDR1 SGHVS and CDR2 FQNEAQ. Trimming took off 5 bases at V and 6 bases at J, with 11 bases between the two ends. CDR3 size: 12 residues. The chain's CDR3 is CASSPPFSEQYF. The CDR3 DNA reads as TGTGCCAGCAGCCCCCCCTTTAGCGAGCAGTACTTC.

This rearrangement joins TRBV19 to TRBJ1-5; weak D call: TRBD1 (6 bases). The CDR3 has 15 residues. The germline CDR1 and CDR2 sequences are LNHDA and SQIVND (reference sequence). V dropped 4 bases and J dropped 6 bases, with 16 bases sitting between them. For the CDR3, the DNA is TGTGCCAGTAGTAGCACCGGGGGGGCTATTCAGCCCCAGCATTTT. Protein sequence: CASSSTGGAIQPQHF. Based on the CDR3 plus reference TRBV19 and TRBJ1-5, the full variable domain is DGGITQSPKYLFRKEGQNVTLSCEQNLNHDAMYWYRQDPGQGLRLIYYSQIVNDFQKGDIAEGYSVSREKKESFPLTVTSAQKNPTAFYLCASSSTGGAIQPQHFGDGTRLSIL.

DNA for the CDR3: TGCAGTGCTCGACAGGGGCGCGAGCAGTACTTC. Its translation: CSARQGREQYF. The chain recombines TRBV20-1 with TRBJ2-7, with TRBD1 matching over 8 bases. CDR3 size: 11 residues. Germline V CDR1 and CDR2: DFQATT, SNEGSKA (reference sequence). With 5 bases clipped from V and 6 bases from J, the junction kept 3 bases outside the gene matches.

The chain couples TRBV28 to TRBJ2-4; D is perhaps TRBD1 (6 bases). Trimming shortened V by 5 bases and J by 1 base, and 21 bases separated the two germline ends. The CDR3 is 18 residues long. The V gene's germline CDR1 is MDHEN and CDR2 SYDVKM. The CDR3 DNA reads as TGTGCCAGCAGTCCCCGGACAGAGGGATGGGGGGCCAAAAACATTCAGTACTTC. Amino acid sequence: CASSPRTEGWGAKNIQYF.

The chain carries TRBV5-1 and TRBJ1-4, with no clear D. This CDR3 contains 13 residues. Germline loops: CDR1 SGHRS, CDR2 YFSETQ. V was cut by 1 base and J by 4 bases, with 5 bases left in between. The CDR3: CASSLSGNEKLFF. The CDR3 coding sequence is TGCGCCAGCAGCTTGTCGGGTAATGAAAAACTGTTTTTT.

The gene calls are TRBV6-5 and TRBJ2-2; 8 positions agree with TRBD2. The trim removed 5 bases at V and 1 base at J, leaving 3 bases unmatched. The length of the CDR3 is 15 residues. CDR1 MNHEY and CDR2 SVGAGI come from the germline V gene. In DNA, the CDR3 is TGTGCCAGCAGTACGGGACTAGGGAACACCGGGGAGCTGTTTTTT. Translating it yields CASSTGLGNTGELFF.

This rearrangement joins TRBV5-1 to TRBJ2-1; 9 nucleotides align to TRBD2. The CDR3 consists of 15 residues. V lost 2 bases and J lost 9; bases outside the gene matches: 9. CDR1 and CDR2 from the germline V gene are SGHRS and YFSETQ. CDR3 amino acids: CASSLTAGGGGEQFF. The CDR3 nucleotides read TGCGCCAGCAGCTTAACAGCGGGAGGAGGAGGTGAGCAGTTCTTC.

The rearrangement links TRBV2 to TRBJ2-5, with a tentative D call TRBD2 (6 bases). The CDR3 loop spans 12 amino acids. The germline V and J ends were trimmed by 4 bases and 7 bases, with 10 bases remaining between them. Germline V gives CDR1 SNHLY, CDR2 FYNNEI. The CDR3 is CASSVGSGTQYF. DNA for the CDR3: TGTGCCAGCAGTGTGGGTAGCGGGACCCAGTACTTC.